Listed below are T cell receptor beta chains from one sample, sequenced in a study of shared clonotypes between healthy human individuals. Sequencing used immunoSEQ multiplex PCR; TCRdb keeps in-frame clones, though not all of them. The sample carries about 1.5 million clones, roughly 96% recorded once. Sequenced material: naive CD4+ T cells sorted from blood. All receptors come from a young man in good health. Both conserved end residues are part of each CDR3. A D gene is named only where the DNA matches it firmly. Clone sizes are given selectively: once, few, many, or a class where the clone is expanded.

17 | TRBJ2-1 | . | TRBV10-3 | . | TGTGCCATCAGTGAGTCAACCCCGGGCCTCGGGTCCAATGAGCAGTTCTTC | CAISESTPGLGSNEQFF
16 | TRBJ2-5 | TRBD1 | TRBV11-3 | . | TGTGCCAGCAGCTTATTGGGGACAGGGGGCGGGGAGACCCAGTACTTC | CASSLLGTGGGETQYF
15 | TRBJ2-5 | . | TRBV11-2 | . | TGTGCCAGCAGCTTAGATGGGTCAGGAGAAGAGACCCAGTACTTC | CASSLDGSGEETQYF
13 | TRBJ1-1 | . | TRBV9 | . | TGTGCCAGCAGTCCCCAGCAAAACACTGAAGCTTTCTTT | CASSPQQNTEAFF
13 | TRBJ2-3 | TRBD2 | TRBV25-1 | . | TGTGCCAGCAGGGGACTAGCAAGAGATACGCAGTATTTT | CASRGLARDTQYF
13 | TRBJ1-1 | . | TRBV6-5 | . | TGTGCCAGCAGTTACGACTCTTACGCTGAAGCTTTCTTT | CASSYDSYAEAFF
14 | TRBJ2-7 | . | TRBV10-2 | . | TGCGCCAGCAGTGATGTGGCAGAAACCTACGAGCAGTACTTC | CASSDVAETYEQYF
16 | TRBJ2-1 | TRBD1 | TRBV5-1 | . | TGCGCCAGCAGGCCTCGGACAGGGTCCCCTACAAATGAGCAGTTCTTC | CASRPRTGSPTNEQFF
12 | TRBJ1-1 | . | TRBV4-1 | . | TGCGCCAGCAGCCCACAAGGGGGTGAAGCTTTCTTT | CASSPQGGEAFF
13 | TRBJ1-5 | . | TRBV7-6 | . | TGTGCCAGCAGCTTAGACTACAATCAGCCCCAGCATTTT | CASSLDYNQPQHF
14 | TRBJ2-3 | . | TRBV29-1 | . | TGCAGCGTTGAAGGGGAAGCGCACACAGATACGCAGTATTTT | CSVEGEAHTDTQYF
14 | TRBJ1-2 | . | TRBV7-2 | . | TGTGCCAGCAGCCCCGGATGGCAGGGTTATGGCTACACCTTC | CASSPGWQGYGYTF
13 | TRBJ1-5 | . | TRBV19 | . | TGTGCCAGTAGTAACCGGGGATATCAGCCCCAGCATTTT | CASSNRGYQPQHF
13 | TRBJ2-7 | . | TRBV19 | . | TGTGCCAGTAGTCTCGGGAGCTCCTACGAGCAGTACTTC | CASSLGSSYEQYF
15 | TRBJ2-2 | . | TRBV5-5 | . | TGTGCCAGCAGCTTGGGTCGGTTGAACACCGGGGAGCTGTTTTTT | CASSLGRLNTGELFF
14 | TRBJ2-1 | TRBD2 | TRBV11-3 | once | TGTGCCAGCAGCCCGGGACTAGCGAGCAATGAGCAGTTCTTC | CASSPGLASNEQFF
13 | TRBJ2-7 | . | TRBV18 | once | TGTGCCAGCTCATCCAAGACCGGCTACGAGCAGTACTTC | CASSSKTGYEQYF
15 | TRBJ2-1 | TRBD1 | TRBV19 | . | TGTGCCAGTAGTATCGGGGCAGGGGGCATAAATGAGCAGTTCTTC | CASSIGAGGINEQFF
15 | TRBJ1-2 | . | TRBV28 | . | TGTGCCAGCACCCCTTCGGGGGGGATAGGTAGGGGCTACACCTTC | CASTPSGGIGRGYTF
13 | TRBJ1-2 | . | TRBV2 | few | TGTGCCAGCAGTGAAACCGGGATCCCCGGCTACACCTTC | CASSETGIPGYTF
15 | TRBJ2-1 | TRBD2 | TRBV10-2 | once | TGCGCCAGCAGTGAATGGACTAGCTTCCCGAATGAGCAGTTCTTC | CASSEWTSFPNEQFF
17 | TRBJ2-1 | TRBD2 | TRBV5-1 | . | TGCGCCAGCAGCTTCGGACTAGCGGGCCTCTCCTACAATGAGCAGTTCTTC | CASSFGLAGLSYNEQFF
15 | TRBJ2-7 | TRBD2 | TRBV28 | . | TGTGCCAGCAGTTTAACCGGGAGGGAGGGCTACGAGCAGTACTTC | CASSLTGREGYEQYF
14 | TRBJ2-1 | . | TRBV5-4 | . | TGTGCCAGCAGCCCCCCGAGCACCAACAATGAGCAGTTCTTC | CASSPPSTNNEQFF
15 | TRBJ1-2 | . | TRBV28 | . | TGTGCCAGCAGCCAAGGGGGACCCCAGAGGTATGGCTACACCTTC | CASSQGGPQRYGYTF
16 | TRBJ2-1 | TRBD2 | TRBV7-6 | . | TGTGCCAGCAGCTCCAGACTAGCGGGAGTTATGAGTGAGCAGTTCTTC | CASSSRLAGVMSEQFF
16 | TRBJ1-3 | . | TRBV7-2 | . | TGTGCCAGCAGCCCCCCGGGGCAGAGCTCTGGAAACACCATATATTTT | CASSPPGQSSGNTIYF
14 | TRBJ2-5 | TRBD2 | TRBV27 | once | TGTGCCAGCAGTAGCCGGACTAGTCGAGAGACCCAGTACTTC | CASSSRTSRETQYF
15 | TRBJ1-5 | . | TRBV6-1 | . | TGTGCCAGCAGTGTAAGGGGGAGAGGCAATCAGCCCCAGCATTTT | CASSVRGRGNQPQHF
14 | TRBJ1-4 | . | TRBV2 | . | TGTGCCAGCAGTGAACAGCGGTCCACCGAAAAACTGTTTTTT | CASSEQRSTEKLFF
11 | TRBJ2-7 | . | TRBV20-1 | . | TGCAGTGCCCCAAGGGGCGGCGAGCAGTACTTC | CSAPRGGEQYF
19 | TRBJ2-6 | TRBD1 | TRBV7-9 | . | TGTGCCAGCAGCTGGGACAGGGAGCATATATTTTCTGGGGCCAACGTCCTGACTTTC | CASSWDREHIFSGANVLTF
14 | TRBJ2-1 | TRBD1 | TRBV27 | . | TGTGCCAGCAGTTTACGCCAGGGGGTGCGAGGTCAGTTCTTC | CASSLRQGVRGQFF
14 | TRBJ2-7 | TRBD2 | TRBV28 | . | TGTGCCACCCCGACTAGCGGGAGAAACTACGAGCAGTACTTC | CATPTSGRNYEQYF
12 | TRBJ2-4 | . | TRBV30 | . | TGTGCCTGGGGTTTTGCCAAAAACATTCAGTACTTC | CAWGFAKNIQYF
16 | TRBJ1-2 | . | TRBV19 | once | TGTGCCAGTAGTAAAGAGAGGCAAGTTTGGGTCTATGGCTACACCTTC | CASSKERQVWVYGYTF